This entry describes one T cell receptor beta chain. These data originate in a study of T cells in Graves' hyperthyroidism and ophthalmopathy. Using RNA transcripts as the source, TCR beta CDR3 regions were amplified. The TCR CDR3 was amplified in a first-round RT-PCR using the HTBI primer set. TCRdb re-derived calls from the multiplex PCR reads in MiXCR, one entry per CDR3 protein. The data contain more than 550,000 distinct CDR3 sequences, nearly 45% of them seen just once; the ten biggest clones take up more than 7%. V was clipped by 3 bases and J by 0 bases, with 6 bases between them. The CDR3 sequence is 15 residues long.

This sequence originates from an adult man with Graves' disease, either hyperthyroidism or ophthalmopathy (not recorded which). Sequenced sample: peripheral blood or thyroid tissue (not recorded which). J is TRBJ1-6 and V is TRBV12-3 or TRBV12-4; D is unresolved. CDR3 DNA: TGTGCCAGCAGTTTCGACGGCTCCTATAATTCACCCCTCCACTTT. Its protein is CASSFDGSYNSPLHF.